This T cell receptor beta chain was recovered during a study of cytomegalovirus exposure and HLA in healthy donors (dated by TCRdb to 2017 to 2019). Looking at the study overall: An earlier analysis of approximately 600 of the donors reported roughly 300 Gb of sequence data and 100 million to 130 million unique TCR beta sequences from 190 million or so T cells. About 310 gigabases of sequencing data and approximately 85 million unique TCR sequences were included in an early release covering 550 to 800 HLA-typed donors. Among the approximately 420 genotyped donors, about 83% belonged to the genetic ancestry cluster associated with self-reported Caucasian donors. The study aimed to test whether cataloging public T cell receptors could reveal signatures of past pathogen exposure. The study used immunosequencing to profile the T cell repertoires of hundreds of subjects and linked those repertoires to cytomegalovirus serostatus. A separate validation cohort of about 110 different subjects was used in addition to the 666-subject first cohort. High-throughput TCR immunosequencing, statistical association of individual TCRs with disease status, and machine learning were combined to predict cytomegalovirus infection status. A later analysis re-examined previously published TCR beta repertoires from more than 600 donors and added high-resolution HLA genotyping to investigate patterns of TCR occurrence. Rather than drawing on any new phenotypic data, the later analysis identified candidate immune exposures from TCR beta sequences and the way those sequences occurred across donors. In an earlier analysis of around 540 of the donors, high-throughput TCR beta sequencing was used to judge whether each TCR beta V gene segment behaved as functional or pseudogenic. Donor age, sex, ethnicity and CMV serostatus were compiled alongside the repertoire data. In a later genetic analysis, genome-wide SNP genotypes for about 65% of the 666 donors were used, and that subset was treated as a discovery cohort. Every repertoire in the discovery cohort had been generated on one and the same sequencing platform. HLA typing covered class I and class II loci at four-digit resolution. Typing coverage differed by locus: A, B, C, DRB1 and DQB1 were typed in roughly 629-640 donors, DQA1 in 522, DPA1 in 600 to 610, and DPB1 in roughly 470. Several DR-DQ haplotypes were treated as single units for association and clustering because of strong linkage in the cohort. Among roughly 400 genotyped donors of the cohort, an average of approximately 240,000 unique TCR beta nucleotide sequences was sequenced per donor, of which 15% to 20% were non-productive. What the authors observed across the whole study: In a later genetic analysis, a missense DCLRE1C variant was associated with V-gene and J-gene trimming of TCR beta chains, and the association was replicated in an independent cohort. The authors suggested that the approach could potentially be generalized to other disease states and immunological phenotypes. Across donors, most TCR sequences were observed very rarely, whereas some public TCRs were present in many individuals. A further reported finding was that TCR beta sequences accurately predicted the HLA-A and HLA-B alleles for most subjects in the first cohort. According to a later analysis, parvovirus B19, influenza, CMV and Epstein-Barr virus appeared linked to several top co-occurrence clusters. HLA typing was unavailable for some donors at each locus, so association tests used only the typed subset. Cytomegalovirus status was reported to be diagnosed by the classifier with high specificity and sensitivity in both the original and validation cohorts. CMV serostatus was the only immune exposure information available for the cohort. In this cohort, only TCR beta chains were sequenced, and detectable features were limited by the absence of alpha or paired-chain data. In a later analysis, HLA-associated TCR beta chains showed more clonal expansion and lower generation probabilities than non-associated chains that were equally common. The presence/absence analyses assumed that sequencing depth was roughly uniform across donors, and that assumption may not be true. An earlier analysis of approximately 500 of the donors showed that most TCR beta V segments appeared in productive rearrangements either about 87% or about 30% of the time, which broadly matched IMGT annotations. In a later genetic analysis, fewer N-insertions in productive TCRs were reported among donors in an Asian-associated ancestry cluster than the roughly 710-donor mean. Linkage disequilibrium might explain the correlated functional status among segregating V segments, but an unknown experimental factor could not be ruled out. When HLA alleles, especially DR and DQ, strongly co-occurred, attributing TCR associations to individual alleles was difficult. The study listed 164 TCR beta chains as associated with cytomegalovirus. Most CMV-associated TCR beta chains appeared to be HLA-restricted in a later analysis, and the HLA associations seemed to be driven largely by CMV exposure. In a later analysis, the rate of TCR association differed among HLA loci, with DRB1 alleles having the most associated TCRs and HLA-C alleles having the fewest. In vitro tests confirmed that a few of the cytomegalovirus-associated TCR beta chains recognize cytomegalovirus antigens. A later analysis associated roughly 17,000 TCR beta sequences with specific HLA alleles at a false discovery rate of 0.05. The earlier analysis of 587 of the donors excluded approximately 15 rarely observed V segments, including chromosome 9 orphons, because counts were too low. A cluster of highly shared sequence variants was judged likely to be a technical artifact of the sequencing pipeline.

Libraries came from the immunoSEQ multiplex PCR assay. The multiplex PCR relied on a mix of 60 forward primers for TCR Vbeta segments and 13 reverse primers for TCR Jbeta segments. The CDR3 region of rearranged TCR beta genes was amplified from genomic DNA with a multiplex PCR assay. On the Illumina HiSeq System, the amplified TCR beta libraries were sequenced as 87-base-pair reads. For the original study's pipeline: A later analysis tallied 75 million to 95 million unique TCR beta chains across the 700 or so repertoires, and approximately 12 million of those chains were shared by two or more donors. Raw reads were error-corrected and collapsed into unique sequences with a nearest-neighbor algorithm that merged closely related sequences to remove PCR and sequencing errors. Alignment of CDR3 sequences to IMGT reference sequences was used to assign V, D and J gene segments. For a sequence to be retained, a match of at least six nucleotides was required to both a V gene segment and a J gene segment. Rearrangements were classified as productive when the CDR3 lacked stop codons and remained in frame with V and J, and all other rearrangements were classified as non-productive. CDR3 was defined by IMGT convention, running from the second conserved V-encoded cysteine to the conserved J-encoded phenylalanine. The earlier analysis of some 600 of the donors excluded sequences that lacked an unambiguous match to a single V gene segment. In an earlier analysis of approximately 610 of the donors, V segments were called functional above 56.7% productive rearrangements and were called segregating when the between-donor standard deviation exceeded 5%. A statistical classification framework was built for diagnosing cytomegalovirus status from the catalog of TCR beta chain sequences. In a later analysis, V and J genes were assigned by comparing TCR nucleotide sequences against IMGT/GENE-DB human TR gene sequences. In a later analysis, CDR3 sequences and most-parsimonious VDJ recombination scenarios were assigned using the TCRdist pipeline. In a later analysis, each TCR beta chain was defined by its CDR3 amino acid sequence together with its V-gene family, and reads lacking a unique V-gene family were excluded. In a later analysis, some 600 highly shared, low-generation-probability nucleotide sequences were removed to address suspected cross-contamination and a sequencing artifact. In a later analysis, a clonal expansion index for each public chain was calculated from normalized within-repertoire ranks of inferred template counts. In a later analysis, generation probabilities were computed using a VDJ recombination model fitted to out-of-frame rearrangements, and the results were checked against IGoR. A later analysis scored TCR-TCR, TCR-HLA and TCR-CMV co-occurrence with hypergeometric tests, applying a repertoire-size bias correction to TCR pairs. In a later analysis, false discovery rates were estimated by permuting HLA or CMV assignments 20 times. A later analysis grouped co-occurring TCRs with DBSCAN, adding TCRdist sequence similarity when clustering within HLA-allele-positive subsets. Repertoires with fewer than 30,000 or more than 120,000 public chains were left out of co-occurrence clustering, as were about 5 repertoires with anomalous nucleotide sharing. TCRdb took this table from immuneACCESS and kept in-frame rearrangements with V and J called. Such tables lack part of the clones; where checked against another copy, unresolved V genes explain under half of the gap, and the rest is unexplained. For V, J and clone size, that table is used; D and trimming come from the DNA. The sample table shows tens of thousands of clones, and around 66% are seen once. Roughly 3.9% of the sample goes to the ten largest clones.

This clone was observed a single time. It has no known antigen specificity. No quality values exist for individual bases; no much larger clone is one base distant. In total, just over 650 healthy bone marrow donors made up the cohort. All cohort members were sampled while nominally healthy, although unrecorded immune exposures were likely present. The donor was CMV seronegative and belonged to the group of roughly 330 seronegative cohort members. A peripheral blood sample was collected from each donor, and TCR beta sequencing was performed on peripheral blood mononuclear cells. The Qiagen DNeasy Blood Extraction Kit was used to extract genomic DNA from the blood cell samples. Sequencing was carried out using PBMCs. The clonotype comes from a man younger than 45 in good health and CMV-seronegative.

The DNA reads as follows: TGTGCCAGCAGTTCTGGAGGGTCAGAGACCCAGTACTTC. Its protein is CASSSGGSETQYF. In this chain, TRBV11-3 is recombined with TRBJ2-5; the D gene is perhaps TRBD2, from 6 matching bases. The CDR3, cysteine through phenylalanine, is 13 amino acids long. The entry retains the CDR3 DNA only, 39 bases that are in frame from base 1. The germline V gene yields SGHNT for CDR1 and YENEEA for CDR2. V sheds 6 bases and J sheds 4 bases, leaving 12 bases between their ends.